The 21 T cell receptor beta chains below were found in one sample sequenced in a study of regulatory T cells in long-lasting Graves disease. Time point in this sample: persistent/refractory GD, antithyroid drugs over 5 years with positive TRAb. RNA isolated from PBMCs was used to make the TCR library. Construction of the TCR beta libraries employed iRepertoire HTBI primers in conjunction with Arm-PCR of CDR3 regions. TCRdb independently ran MiXCR on the multiplex PCR reads; one entry per CDR3 protein. The table lists 400,000 or so distinct CDR3 sequences, about a quarter of them singletons. The source material was peripheral blood mononuclear cells (PBMCs), sampled when the disease was refractory, from a patient treated with antithyroid drugs. Receptors originate from a female donor with Graves disease.

The rearrangement joins TRBV29-1 to TRBJ2-3; D possibly corresponds to TRBD2 (6 bases). This CDR3 contains 12 residues. V lost 3 bases to trimming and J lost 6 bases, with 10 bases between them. Per germline, CDR1 SQVTM and CDR2 ANQGSEA. The CDR3 spells CSVDGGGDTQYF. The DNA for the CDR3 is TGCAGCGTTGACGGCGGAGGGGATACGCAGTATTTT.

This clonotype has only a few counts. The V gene is TRBV12-3 or TRBV12-4, the J gene TRBJ2-7; perhaps TRBD2 as D (6 bases). V lost 7 bases and J 7 bases, leaving 14 bases between the germline ends. The CDR3 sequence is 12 residues long. This chain's CDR3 is CASTLGDWEQYF. CDR3 nucleotide sequence: TGTGCCAGCACGCTGGGGGACTGGGAGCAGTACTTC.

This clonotype was observed many times. The chain employs TRBV24-1 and TRBJ1-2; D might be TRBD1 (5 bases). Between the trimmed V and J ends, which lost 3 bases and 4 bases, there was a span of 14 bases. Germline V lookup: CDR1 KGHDR, CDR2 SFDVKD. There are 15 residues in the CDR3. CDR3: CATSDGTRSGYGYTF. CDR3 sequence (DNA): TGTGCCACCAGTGATGGGACCCGCTCGGGCTATGGCTACACCTTC.

This clonotype was observed many times. This chain links TRBV29-1 with TRBJ2-5, with 8 bases identical to TRBD2. The length of the CDR3 is 13 residues. Germline V gives CDR1 SQVTM, CDR2 ANQGSEA. Trimming took 3 bases from V and 5 from J; bases not matched to a gene: 5. The CDR3 here is CSVDGRALETQYF. The CDR3 DNA reads as TGCAGCGTTGACGGGAGGGCCTTGGAGACCCAGTACTTC.

Many counts were recorded for this clonotype. This chain uses TRBV6-1 with TRBJ2-5; no firm D call. CDR1 MNHNS and CDR2 SASEGT come from the germline V gene. The CDR3 contains 14 residues. V lost 8 bases to trimming and J lost 4 bases, with 17 bases between them. CDR3 region: CASYPSGRPETQYF. CDR3 in DNA: TGTGCCAGCTACCCGTCCGGCCGCCCAGAGACCCAGTACTTC.

The rearrangement uses TRBV7-2 and TRBJ1-4; 9 bases agree with TRBD1. This CDR3 comprises 14 residues. The germline V gene encodes CDR1 SGHTA and CDR2 FQGNSA. V was pared by 5 bases and J by 8 bases, with 6 bases of the junction left unmatched. The CDR3 spells CTSSRGQGREKLFF. CDR3 sequence (DNA): TGTACCAGCAGCCGGGGACAGGGCAGGGAAAAACTGTTTTTT.

V and J are TRBV7-9 and TRBJ2-7, with 8 nucleotides matching TRBD1. V was pared by 5 bases and J by 0 bases, with 6 bases of the junction left unmatched. The CDR3 loop spans 15 amino acids. Germline V gene sequence: CDR1 SEHNR, CDR2 FQNEAQ (reference sequence). The CDR3 sequence: CASSGWDRSSYEQYF. CDR3 nucleotide sequence: TGTGCCAGCAGCGGGTGGGACAGGAGCTCCTACGAGCAGTACTTC.

The chain is built from TRBV20-1 and TRBJ2-4; D might be TRBD1 (6 bases). The CDR3 loop spans 12 amino acids. Trimming stripped 0 bases from V and 13 bases from J, with 13 bases between. The germline V gene has CDR1 DFQATT and CDR2 SNEGSKA (reference sequence). For the CDR3, the DNA is TGCAGTGCTAGAGATCAGGGGAAACCGCAGTACTTC. Protein sequence: CSARDQGKPQYF.

This clonotype showed up just a few times. J is TRBJ1-4 and V is TRBV25-1; D is possibly TRBD1 (5 bases). The length of the CDR3 is 15 residues. Between the trimmed V and J ends, which lost 4 bases and 0 bases, there was a span of 9 bases. From germline, CDR1 is MGHDK and CDR2 SYGVNS. The DNA of the CDR3 is TGTGCCAGCAGTGCAGACAGATCAACTAATGAAAAACTGTTTTTT. Translated, it gives CASSADRSTNEKLFF.

This clonotype was seen a few times. This rearrangement joins TRBV7-2 to TRBJ1-2; TRBD1 agrees at 8 bases. Trimming removed 5 bases from V and 4 bases from J; junction bases left unmatched: 12. This CDR3 spans 16 amino acids. The germline V gene has CDR1 SGHTA and CDR2 FQGNSA. The CDR3 nucleotides are TGTGCCAGCAGCGCCACCCTTAGGACAGGGTCCTATGGCTACACCTTC. Protein: CASSATLRTGSYGYTF.

The table lists this clonotype with a few counts. The V and J genes are TRBV12-3 or TRBV12-4 and TRBJ2-7, with a weak D call TRBD2 (6 bases). The CDR3 has 14 amino acids. Trimming removed 3 bases at V and 5 bases at J, with 14 bases between. CDR3 nucleotide sequence: TGTGCCAGCAGTTTGGGTGGAGGGCCTGACGAGCAGTACTTC. Translating it yields CASSLGGGPDEQYF.

This clonotype was seen more than once but under ten times. The gene calls are TRBV28 and TRBJ2-1; 11 bases align to TRBD2. The germline V gene encodes CDR1 MDHEN and CDR2 SYDVKM. This CDR3 has 13 amino acids. V was clipped by 2 bases and J by 9 bases; unmatched bases: 0. The CDR3 loop reads CASSLGLAGEQFF. As DNA, the CDR3 is TGTGCCAGCAGTTTAGGACTAGCGGGTGAGCAGTTCTTC.

For this clonotype: A much larger clone differs from this one at a single base, so this may be a read error. The chain uses TRBV27 and TRBJ2-7, with 7 bases that match TRBD2. This CDR3 comprises 15 residues. The germline CDR1 and CDR2 sequences are MNHEY and SMNVEV (reference sequence). J was trimmed by 0 bases and V by 5 bases; bases with no gene match: 7. The CDR3 loop reads CASSVNGRLSYEQYF. In DNA form, the CDR3 reads TGTGCCAGCAGTGTAAACGGGAGGCTCTCCTACGAGCAGTACTTC.

The chain joins TRBV29-1 to TRBJ1-1; D is unresolved. The germline gives CDR1 SQVTM, CDR2 ANQGSEA. The CDR3 spans 13 residues. The V gene lost 4 bases and the J gene lost 3 bases, with 12 bases spanning the gap. The CDR3 here is CSVGLTGHTEAFF. The DNA for the CDR3 is TGCAGCGTTGGACTCACTGGGCACACTGAAGCTTTCTTT.

Note on this clonotype: This may come from a read error, since a much larger clone is one base off. The chain carries TRBV29-1 and TRBJ2-7, with 10 bases fitting TRBD1. The trim removed 7 bases at V and 3 bases at J, leaving 3 bases unmatched. CDR1 and CDR2 from the germline V gene are SQVTM and ANQGSEA. The CDR3 consists of 12 residues. The CDR3 DNA is TGCAGCGCGGGGACAGGGGTCTACGAGCAGTACTTC. It yields the protein CSAGTGVYEQYF.

This clonotype was detected ten times or more. The chain couples TRBV7-2 to TRBJ2-5; no firm D call. Trimming cost V 0 bases and J 1 base, with 6 bases left between them. The CDR3 totals 14 residues. CDR1 SGHTA and CDR2 FQGNSA come from the germline V gene. DNA of the CDR3: TGTGCCAGCAGCTTAGCCCGGATCCAAGAGACCCAGTACTTC. This gives the protein CASSLARIQETQYF. Based on the CDR3 plus reference TRBV7-2 and TRBJ2-5, the full variable domain is GAGVSQSPSNKVTEKGKDVELRCDPISGHTALYWYRQSLGQGLEFLIYFQGNSAPDKSGLPSDRFSAERTGGSVSTLTIQRTQQEDSAVYLCASSLARIQETQYFGPGTRLLVL.

The chain is built from TRBV30 and TRBJ2-7, with 7 positions matching TRBD2. Looked up from germline, CDR1 is GTSNPN and CDR2 is SVGIG (reference sequence). V trimming: 3 bases; J trimming: 7 bases; junction bases outside the gene matches: 15. This CDR3 has 15 residues. The CDR3 sequence: CAWSRKGSGAGEQYF. The CDR3 nucleotides read TGTGCCTGGAGCCGGAAGGGAAGCGGGGCCGGGGAGCAGTACTTC.

At least ten counts were recorded for this clonotype. The chain links TRBV10-2 to TRBJ1-5; D is undetermined. The germline gives CDR1 WSHSY, CDR2 SAAADI. Trimming stripped 0 bases from V and 3 bases from J, with 18 bases between. The CDR3 sequence is 18 residues long. CDR3 residues: CASSESKASLRVNQPQHF. The CDR3 region has the DNA TGCGCCAGCAGTGAGTCGAAGGCCAGCCTGCGCGTCAATCAGCCCCAGCATTTT.

This clonotype occurred many times. The chain recombines TRBV12-3 or TRBV12-4 with TRBJ2-7; tentative D call: TRBD2 (5 bases). Trimming removed 2 bases at V and 6 bases at J, with 14 bases between. The length of the CDR3 is 14 residues. The CDR3 sequence is CASSLREGESEQYF. In DNA form, the CDR3 reads TGTGCCAGCAGTTTACGAGAGGGCGAAAGCGAGCAGTACTTC.

This clonotype was counted a few times. The chain is built from TRBV11-2 and TRBJ1-5; 10 bases fit TRBD1. The V gene end was trimmed by 3 bases and the J gene end by 4 bases; junction bases not matched to a gene: 6. The CDR3 loop spans 16 amino acids. Germline loops: CDR1 SGHAT, CDR2 FQNNGV. Here the CDR3 DNA reads TGTGCCAGCAGCTTGGGACCGGGACAGGGGAATCAGCCCCAGCATTTT. It codes for CASSLGPGQGNQPQHF.

Only a few counts were recorded for this clonotype. V and J are TRBV5-1 and TRBJ1-1, with TRBD1 identical over 7 bases. V was clipped by 3 bases and J by 1 base; unmatched bases: 6. The germline gives CDR1 SGHRS, CDR2 YFSETQ. This CDR3 is built from 15 residues. The CDR3 reads CASSSIQGRNTEAFF. DNA of the CDR3: TGCGCCAGCAGCTCGATACAGGGGCGGAACACTGAAGCTTTCTTT.